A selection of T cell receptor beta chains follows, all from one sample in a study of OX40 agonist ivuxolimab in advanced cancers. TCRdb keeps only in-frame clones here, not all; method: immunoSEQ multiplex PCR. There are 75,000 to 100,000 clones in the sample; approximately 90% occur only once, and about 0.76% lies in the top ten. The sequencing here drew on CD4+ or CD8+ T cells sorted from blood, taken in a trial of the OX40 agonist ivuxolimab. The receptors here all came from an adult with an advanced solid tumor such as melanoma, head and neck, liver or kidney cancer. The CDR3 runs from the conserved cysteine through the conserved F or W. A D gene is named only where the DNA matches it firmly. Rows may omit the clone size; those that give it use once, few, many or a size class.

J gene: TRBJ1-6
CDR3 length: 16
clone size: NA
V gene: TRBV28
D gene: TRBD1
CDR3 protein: CASSLGRGRAWSPLHF
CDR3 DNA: TGTGCCAGCAGTTTAGGTAGGGGGCGGGCCTGGTCACCCCTCCACTTT

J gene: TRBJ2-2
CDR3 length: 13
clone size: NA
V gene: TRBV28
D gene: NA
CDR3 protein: CASSLADTGELFF
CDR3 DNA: TGTGCCAGCAGTCTCGCGGACACCGGGGAGCTGTTTTTT

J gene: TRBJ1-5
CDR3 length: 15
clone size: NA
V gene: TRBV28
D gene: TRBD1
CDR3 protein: CASTASGTGGQPQHF
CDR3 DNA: TGTGCCAGTACCGCCTCCGGGACAGGAGGTCAGCCCCAGCATTTT

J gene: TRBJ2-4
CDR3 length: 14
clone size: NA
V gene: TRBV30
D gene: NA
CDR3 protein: CAWRTGVTADIQYF
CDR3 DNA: TGTGCCTGGAGGACAGGTGTTACTGCGGACATTCAGTACTTC

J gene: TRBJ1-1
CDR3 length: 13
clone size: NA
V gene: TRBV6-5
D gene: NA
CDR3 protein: CASYRGTGAEAFF
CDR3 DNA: TGTGCCAGCTATAGGGGGACGGGAGCTGAAGCTTTCTTT

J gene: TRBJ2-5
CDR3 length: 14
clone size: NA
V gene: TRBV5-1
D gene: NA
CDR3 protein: CASSLGHERETQYF
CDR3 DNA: TGCGCCAGCAGCTTGGGACACGAACGGGAGACCCAGTACTTC

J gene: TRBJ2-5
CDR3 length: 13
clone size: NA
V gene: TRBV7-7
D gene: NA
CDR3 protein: CASGVVREETQYF
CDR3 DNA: TGTGCCAGCGGAGTAGTAAGAGAAGAGACCCAGTACTTC

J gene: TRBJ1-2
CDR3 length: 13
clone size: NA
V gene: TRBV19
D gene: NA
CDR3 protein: CASTTVGSYGYTF
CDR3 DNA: TGTGCCAGTACCACAGTCGGTTCTTATGGCTACACCTTC

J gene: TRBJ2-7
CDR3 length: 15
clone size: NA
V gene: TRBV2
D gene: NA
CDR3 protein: CASSEARGGAYEQYF
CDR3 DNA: TGTGCCAGCAGTGAAGCCAGGGGGGGTGCCTACGAGCAGTACTTC

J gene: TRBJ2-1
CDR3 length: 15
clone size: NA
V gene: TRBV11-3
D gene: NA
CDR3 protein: CASSLGGVQMSEQFF
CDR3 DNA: TGTGCCAGCAGCTTAGGCGGGGTACAAATGAGTGAGCAGTTCTTC

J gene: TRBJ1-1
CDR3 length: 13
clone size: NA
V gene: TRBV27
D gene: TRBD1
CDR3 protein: CASSESLGTVAFF
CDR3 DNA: TGTGCCAGCAGTGAAAGTCTCGGGACAGTGGCTTTCTTT

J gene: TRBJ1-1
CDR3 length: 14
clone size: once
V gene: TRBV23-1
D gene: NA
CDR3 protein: CASNPNGTNTEAFF
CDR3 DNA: TGCGCCAGCAATCCAAACGGGACGAACACTGAAGCTTTCTTT

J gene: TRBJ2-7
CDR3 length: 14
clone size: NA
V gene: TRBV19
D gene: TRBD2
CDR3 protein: CASRLAGGAYEQYF
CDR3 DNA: TGTGCCAGTAGGCTAGCGGGGGGCGCCTACGAGCAGTACTTC

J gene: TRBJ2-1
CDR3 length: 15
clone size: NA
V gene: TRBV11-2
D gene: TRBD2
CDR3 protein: CASSFTSGEENEQFF
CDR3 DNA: TGTGCCAGCAGCTTTACTAGCGGGGAGGAAAATGAGCAGTTCTTC

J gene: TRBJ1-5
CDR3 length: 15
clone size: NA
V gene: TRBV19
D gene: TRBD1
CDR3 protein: CASTPTGDSNQPQHF
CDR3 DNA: TGTGCCAGTACCCCGACAGGGGATAGCAATCAGCCCCAGCATTTT

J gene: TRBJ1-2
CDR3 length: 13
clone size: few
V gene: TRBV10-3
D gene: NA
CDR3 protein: CAISESSFYGYTF
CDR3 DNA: TGTGCCATCAGTGAGTCGAGTTTCTATGGCTACACCTTC

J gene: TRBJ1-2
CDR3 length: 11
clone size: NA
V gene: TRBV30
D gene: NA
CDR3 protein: CAWSVLGWITF
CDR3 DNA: TGTGCCTGGAGTGTACTAGGATGGATTACCTTC

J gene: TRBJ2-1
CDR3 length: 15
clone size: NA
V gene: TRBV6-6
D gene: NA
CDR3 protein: CASRSGGLAYNEQFF
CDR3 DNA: TGTGCCAGCAGATCAGGGGGGTTGGCCTACAATGAGCAGTTCTTC

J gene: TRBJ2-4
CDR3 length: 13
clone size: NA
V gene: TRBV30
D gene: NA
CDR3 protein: CAWRGLAKNIQYF
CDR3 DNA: TGTGCCTGGAGGGGTTTAGCCAAAAACATTCAGTACTTC

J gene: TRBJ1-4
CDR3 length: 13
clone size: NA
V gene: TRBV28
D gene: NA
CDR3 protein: CASVTAANEKLFF
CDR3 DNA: TGTGCCAGTGTGACAGCGGCTAATGAAAAACTGTTTTTT

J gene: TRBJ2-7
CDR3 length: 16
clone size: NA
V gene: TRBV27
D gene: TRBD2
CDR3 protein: CASSTLAGAFLGEQYF
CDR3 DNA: TGTGCCAGCAGTACCTTAGCGGGAGCGTTCCTAGGCGAGCAGTACTTC

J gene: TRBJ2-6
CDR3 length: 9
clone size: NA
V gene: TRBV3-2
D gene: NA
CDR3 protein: CASPNVLTF
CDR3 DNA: TGTGCCAGCCCCAACGTCCTGACTTTC

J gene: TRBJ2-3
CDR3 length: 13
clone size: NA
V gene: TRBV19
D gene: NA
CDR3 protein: CASSLGVTDTQYF
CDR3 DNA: TGTGCCAGTAGTCTTGGGGTCACAGATACGCAGTATTTT

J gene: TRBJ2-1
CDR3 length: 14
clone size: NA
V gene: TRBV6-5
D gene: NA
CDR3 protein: CASSSPTGTNEQFF
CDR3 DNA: TGTGCCAGCAGTTCCCCGACAGGTACGAATGAGCAGTTCTTC

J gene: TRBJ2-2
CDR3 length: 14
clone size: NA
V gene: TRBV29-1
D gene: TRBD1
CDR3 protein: CSVLKGGNTGELFF
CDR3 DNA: TGCAGCGTCCTGAAAGGGGGCAACACCGGGGAGCTGTTTTTT

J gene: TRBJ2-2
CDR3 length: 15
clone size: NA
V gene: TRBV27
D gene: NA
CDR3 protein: CASSSQGVGTGELFF
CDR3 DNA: TGTGCCAGCAGTTCACAAGGGGTGGGCACCGGGGAGCTGTTTTTT

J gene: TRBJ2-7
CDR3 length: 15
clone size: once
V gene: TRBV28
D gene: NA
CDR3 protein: CASSSGQSPTYEQYF
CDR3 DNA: TGTGCCAGCAGTTCAGGACAGAGTCCTACCTACGAGCAGTACTTC

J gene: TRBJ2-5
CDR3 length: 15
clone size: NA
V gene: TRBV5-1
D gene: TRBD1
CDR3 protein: CASSLGGTGEETQYF
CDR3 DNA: TGCGCCAGCAGCTTGGGAGGGACAGGGGAAGAGACCCAGTACTTC

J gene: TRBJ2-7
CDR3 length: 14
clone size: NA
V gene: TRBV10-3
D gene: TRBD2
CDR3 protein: CAISELGGNYEQYF
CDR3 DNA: TGTGCCATCAGTGAGCTGGGGGGGAACTACGAGCAGTACTTC

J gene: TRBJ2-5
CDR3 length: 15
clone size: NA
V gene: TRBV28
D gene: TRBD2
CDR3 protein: CASRTSGKYQETQYF
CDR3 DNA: TGTGCCAGCAGAACTAGCGGAAAGTACCAAGAGACCCAGTACTTC

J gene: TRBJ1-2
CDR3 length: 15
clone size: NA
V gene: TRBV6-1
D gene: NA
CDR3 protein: CASSVVTQGVGGYTF
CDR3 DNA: TGTGCCAGCAGCGTTGTCACGCAGGGAGTTGGAGGCTACACCTTC

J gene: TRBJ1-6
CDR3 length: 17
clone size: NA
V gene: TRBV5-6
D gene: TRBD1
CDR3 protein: CASSLGTGRMGNSPLHF
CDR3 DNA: TGTGCCAGCAGCTTAGGGACAGGTAGAATGGGTAATTCACCCCTCCACTTT

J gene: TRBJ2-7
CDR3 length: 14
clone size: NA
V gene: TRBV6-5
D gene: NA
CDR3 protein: CASRNTGTHYEQYF
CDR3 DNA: TGTGCCAGCAGAAACACCGGGACACACTACGAGCAGTACTTC

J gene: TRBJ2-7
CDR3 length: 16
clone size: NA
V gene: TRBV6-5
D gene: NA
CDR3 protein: CASSYSRERTSYEQYF
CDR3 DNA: TGTGCCAGCAGTTACTCGAGGGAGCGAACCTCCTACGAGCAGTACTTC

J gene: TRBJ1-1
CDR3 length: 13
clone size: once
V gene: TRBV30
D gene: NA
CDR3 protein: CAWSGHMNTEAFF
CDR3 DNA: TGTGCCTGGAGTGGCCACATGAACACTGAAGCTTTCTTT

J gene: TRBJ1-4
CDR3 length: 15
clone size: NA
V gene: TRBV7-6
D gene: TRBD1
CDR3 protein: CASSSQGQGNEKLFF
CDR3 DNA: TGTGCCAGCAGCTCACAGGGACAGGGGAATGAAAAACTGTTTTTT

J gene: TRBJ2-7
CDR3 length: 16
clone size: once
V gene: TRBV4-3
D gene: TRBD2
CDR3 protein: CASSQDTGGGAEEQYF
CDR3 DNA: TGCGCCAGCAGCCAAGATACCGGCGGGGGGGCGGAGGAGCAGTACTTC

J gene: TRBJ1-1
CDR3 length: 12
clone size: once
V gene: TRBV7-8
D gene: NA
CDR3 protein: CASTSENTEAFF
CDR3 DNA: TGTGCCAGCACCTCAGAGAACACTGAAGCTTTCTTT

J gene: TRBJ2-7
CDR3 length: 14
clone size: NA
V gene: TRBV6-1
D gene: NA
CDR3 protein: CASSEQGGSYEQYF
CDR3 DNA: TGTGCCAGCAGTGAACAGGGGGGCTCCTACGAGCAGTACTTC

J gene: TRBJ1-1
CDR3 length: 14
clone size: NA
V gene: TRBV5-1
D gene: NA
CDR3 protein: CASSLATGGTEAFF
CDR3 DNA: TGCGCCAGCAGCTTGGCAACGGGAGGGACTGAAGCTTTCTTT

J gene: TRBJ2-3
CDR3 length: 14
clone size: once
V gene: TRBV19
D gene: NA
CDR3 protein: CASSIRVSTDTQYF
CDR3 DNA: TGTGCCAGTAGTATCAGGGTTTCCACAGATACGCAGTATTTT

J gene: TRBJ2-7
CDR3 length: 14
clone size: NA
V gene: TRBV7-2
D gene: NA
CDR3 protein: CASSQRQGSREQYF
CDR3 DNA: TGTGCCAGCAGCCAAAGGCAGGGTTCACGGGAGCAGTACTTC

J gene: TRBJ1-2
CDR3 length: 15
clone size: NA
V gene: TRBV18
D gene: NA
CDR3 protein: CASSPPARRDYGYTF
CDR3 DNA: TGTGCCAGCTCACCCCCCGCCCGACGGGACTATGGCTACACCTTC

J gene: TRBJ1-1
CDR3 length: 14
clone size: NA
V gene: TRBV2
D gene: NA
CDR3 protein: CASSDQDRYTEAFF
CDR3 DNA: TGTGCCAGCAGTGACCAAGACCGGTACACTGAAGCTTTCTTT

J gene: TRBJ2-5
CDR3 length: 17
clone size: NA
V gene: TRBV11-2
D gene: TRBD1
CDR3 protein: CASSPLWGQGNQETQYF
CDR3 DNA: TGTGCCAGCAGCCCACTGTGGGGACAGGGAAACCAAGAGACCCAGTACTTC

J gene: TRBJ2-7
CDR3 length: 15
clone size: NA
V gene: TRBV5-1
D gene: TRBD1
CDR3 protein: CASSSSTGELNEQYF
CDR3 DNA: TGCGCCAGCAGCTCTTCCACAGGGGAGTTAAACGAGCAGTACTTC